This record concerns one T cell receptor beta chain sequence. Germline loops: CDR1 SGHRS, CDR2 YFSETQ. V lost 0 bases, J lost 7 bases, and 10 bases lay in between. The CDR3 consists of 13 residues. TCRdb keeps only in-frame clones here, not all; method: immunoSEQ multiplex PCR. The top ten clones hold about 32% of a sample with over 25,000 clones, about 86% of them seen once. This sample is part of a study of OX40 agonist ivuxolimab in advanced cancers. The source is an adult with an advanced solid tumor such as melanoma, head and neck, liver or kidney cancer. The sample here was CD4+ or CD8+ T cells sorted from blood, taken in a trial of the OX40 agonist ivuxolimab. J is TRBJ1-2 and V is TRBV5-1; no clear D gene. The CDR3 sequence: CASSLDPSRGYTF. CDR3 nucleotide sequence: TGCGCCAGCAGCTTGGACCCGTCCCGTGGCTACACCTTC.